These 29 T cell receptor beta chains came from one sample sequenced in a study of early T cells in non-severe SARS-CoV-2 infection. MiXCR, applied by TCRdb to the 5' RACE reads, yields one record per CDR3 protein. This sample yields some 110,000 distinct CDR3 sequences, of which under 15% are seen a single time; 21% belongs to the top ten. The sequenced sample consisted of whole blood. These receptors were collected from an adult who was a healthcare worker with PCR-confirmed SARS-CoV-2 infection or an uninfected control (not recorded which).

This sequence joins TRBV5-1 and TRBJ2-7; D uncertain. Germline CDR1 reads SGHRS; CDR2 reads YFSETQ. CDR3 length: 13 amino acids. V was clipped by 0 bases and J by 2 bases, with 6 bases between them. The CDR3 sequence is CASSLDSAYEQYF. CDR3 DNA: TGCGCCAGCAGCTTGGACTCAGCCTACGAGCAGTACTTC. The whole variable domain, remainder taken from reference TRBV5-1 and TRBJ2-7, is KAGVTQTPRYLIKTRGQQVTLSCSPISGHRSVSWYQQTPGQGLQFLFEYFSETQRNKGNFPGRFSGRQFSNSRSEMNVSTLELGDSALYLCASSLDSAYEQYFGPGTRLTVT.

Ten or more counts support this clonotype. The rearrangement links TRBV19 to TRBJ2-7, with TRBD1 identical over 9 bases. The germline V gene has CDR1 LNHDA and CDR2 SQIVND (reference sequence). CDR3 size: 12 residues. V gave up 7 bases and J gave up 4 bases; unmatched junction bases: 2. For the CDR3, the DNA is TGTGCCAGTAAGGGGACAGGGTACGAGCAGTACTTC. Its protein is CASKGTGYEQYF.

CDR3 amino acids: CASSLLTRRGNTEAFF. In DNA form, the CDR3 reads TGCGCCAGCAGTTTGTTAACCCGTCGGGGGAACACTGAAGCTTTCTTT. The chain joins TRBV5-1 to TRBJ1-1; D is unclear. The CDR3 is made up of 16 amino acids. V was shortened by 5 bases and J by 1 base, with 18 bases between the two germline ends. Germline-derived CDR1 and CDR2 are SGHRS and YFSETQ. Looking up the rest from reference TRBV5-1 and TRBJ1-1 gives the full variable domain: KAGVTQTPRYLIKTRGQQVTLSCSPISGHRSVSWYQQTPGQGLQFLFEYFSETQRNKGNFPGRFSGRQFSNSRSEMNVSTLELGDSALYLCASSLLTRRGNTEAFFGQGTRLTVV.

The rearrangement uses TRBV20-1 and TRBJ2-5, with 11 bases identical to TRBD2. CDR1 DFQATT and CDR2 SNEGSKA come from the germline V gene (reference sequence). The CDR3 runs 13 residues. V lost 5 bases to trimming and J lost 5 bases; unmatched junction nucleotides: 4. The CDR3 DNA reads as TGCAGTGCTCTGTCTAGCGGGGGGGAGACCCAGTACTTC. Translation: CSALSSGGETQYF.

This clonotype was counted between two and nine times. This chain joins TRBV9 and TRBJ2-3; D is ambiguous. The CDR3 extends over 13 amino acids. V lost 4 bases and J lost 2, with 8 bases in between. The germline CDR1 and CDR2 sequences are SGDLS and YYNGEE. The CDR3 reads CASSPPNTDTQYF. CDR3 in DNA: TGTGCCAGCAGCCCCCCGAACACAGATACGCAGTATTTT.

The chain uses TRBV7-9 and TRBJ2-1; the D gene could be TRBD1 or TRBD2 (5 bases each). V was shortened by 5 bases and J by 7 bases, with 12 bases between the two germline ends. The germline gives CDR1 SEHNR, CDR2 FQNEAQ (reference sequence). The CDR3 loop spans 13 amino acids. CDR3 region: CASSLQEGNEQFF. The CDR3 coding sequence is TGTGCCAGCAGCCTACAAGAGGGGAATGAGCAGTTCTTC.

This clonotype was seen a handful of times. V gene TRBV30 combines with J gene TRBJ1-6, with D possibly being TRBD1 (5 bases). The CDR3 sequence is 12 residues long. Trimming stripped 3 bases from V and 14 bases from J, with 14 bases between. Germline assignment: CDR1 GTSNPN and CDR2 SVGIG (reference sequence). The CDR3 DNA follows: TGTGCCTGGAGCCGGGGGAGTGCCACCCTCCACTTT. Its protein product is CAWSRGSATLHF.

Comments on this clonotype: A junction boundary mismatches the germline segment, possibly from a read error. The chain joins TRBV3-1 to TRBJ2-7, with D possibly being TRBD1 (6 bases). The germline gives CDR1 LGHDT, CDR2 YNNKEL (reference sequence). The CDR3 loop spans 14 amino acids. The DNA of the CDR3 is TGTGCCAGCAGTCGGACAGCATCCTCCTACGAGCAGCACTTC. Amino acid sequence: CASSRTASSYEQHF.

V is TRBV7-9 and J is TRBJ2-3, with unresolved D. Germline loops: CDR1 SEHNR, CDR2 FQNEAQ (reference sequence). The length of the CDR3 is 14 residues. V shed 1 base and J shed 1 base, with 6 bases lying between them. The CDR3 DNA is TGTGCCAGCAGCTTAGACACACGCACAGATACGCAGTATTTT. It translates to CASSLDTRTDTQYF.

The gene calls are TRBV7-2 and TRBJ1-4; D unresolved. CDR3 length: 16 amino acids. From germline, CDR1 is SGHTA and CDR2 FQGNSA. V lost 6 bases, J lost 7 bases, and 21 bases lay in between. DNA of the CDR3: TGTGCCAGCAGTCCCCCCGGAGCGGGTGAAGCTGAAAAACTGTTTTTT. As protein: CASSPPGAGEAEKLFF. Variable domain in full (rest from reference TRBV7-2 and TRBJ1-4): GAGVSQSPSNKVTEKGKDVELRCDPISGHTALYWYRQSLGQGLEFLIYFQGNSAPDKSGLPSDRFSAERTGGSVSTLTIQRTQQEDSAVYLCASSPPGAGEAEKLFFGSGTQLSVL.

The chain recombines TRBV19 with TRBJ2-1; TRBD2 agrees at 9 bases. The germline CDR1 and CDR2 sequences are LNHDA and SQIVND (reference sequence). This CDR3 spans 14 amino acids. Trimming took 6 bases from V and 7 from J; bases not matched to a gene: 7. CDR3 amino acids: CASRTVAGVNEQFF. The CDR3 region has the DNA TGTGCCAGTAGGACCGTAGCGGGGGTTAATGAGCAGTTCTTC. Full variable domain (rest looked up from reference TRBV19 and TRBJ2-1): DGGITQSPKYLFRKEGQNVTLSCEQNLNHDAMYWYRQDPGQGLRLIYYSQIVNDFQKGDIAEGYSVSREKKESFPLTVTSAQKNPTAFYLCASRTVAGVNEQFFGPGTRLTVL.

Only a few counts were recorded for this clonotype. This chain connects TRBV5-5 to TRBJ1-5; no firm D call. There are 16 residues in the CDR3. Germline V CDR1 and CDR2: SGHKS, YYEKEE (reference sequence). Trimming stripped 4 bases from V and 5 bases from J, with 19 bases between. The CDR3 coding sequence is TGTGCCAGCAGCGCAACGAGGAACCGGGGAGATCAGCCCCAGCATTTT. It specifies CASSATRNRGDQPQHF.

This clonotype has just a few counts. This sequence joins TRBV5-1 and TRBJ2-3; D tentatively fits TRBD1 or TRBD2 (5 bases each). This CDR3 comprises 14 residues. Trimming pared 3 bases from V and 8 bases from J, leaving 16 bases between. Germline loops: CDR1 SGHRS, CDR2 YFSETQ. In DNA form, the CDR3 reads TGCGCCAGCAGCTCCGACATAGGGGACGGTACGCAGTATTTT. Its translation is CASSSDIGDGTQYF.

The V gene is TRBV20-1, the J gene TRBJ2-5; 8 bases agree with TRBD1. The CDR3 loop spans 15 amino acids. CDR1 is DFQATT and CDR2 is SNEGSKA in the germline V gene (reference sequence). Unmatched junction bases numbered 11, after V lost 5 bases and J lost 3 bases. CDR3: CSAPNRDRLEETQYF. The CDR3 DNA sequence: TGCAGTGCTCCTAACCGGGACAGGCTAGAAGAGACCCAGTACTTC.

V and J are TRBV27 and TRBJ2-2; a possible D gene is TRBD1 (6 bases). From germline, CDR1 is MNHEY and CDR2 SMNVEV (reference sequence). The CDR3 covers 14 residues. V was pared by 10 bases and J by 1 base, with 13 bases between. The CDR3 reads CATRDMRNTGELFF. Here the CDR3 DNA reads TGTGCCACGAGGGACATGAGGAACACCGGGGAGCTGTTTTTT.

In its sample, this clonotype was seen many times. This chain links TRBV14 with TRBJ1-3; TRBD1 is a possible D gene (5 bases). There are 16 residues in the CDR3. V gave up 4 bases and J gave up 0 bases, with 13 bases separating them. The germline gives CDR1 SGHDN, CDR2 FVKESK. The chain's CDR3 is CASSLSGTYSGNTIYF. CDR3 in DNA: TGTGCCAGCAGCCTATCCGGGACTTACTCTGGAAACACCATATATTTT.

This clonotype was seen only a few times. The rearrangement uses TRBV12-3 or TRBV12-4 and TRBJ1-2, with 8 bases aligning to TRBD1. This CDR3 region has 15 residues. Trimming cost V 11 bases and J 1 base; bases outside gene matches: 12. The CDR3 sequence: CASLTGGPINYGYTF. CDR3 nucleotide sequence: TGTGCCTCCCTAACAGGGGGGCCGATTAACTATGGCTACACCTTC.

The V gene is TRBV5-1, the J gene TRBJ2-7; no clear D gene. This CDR3 contains 11 residues. The germline V and J ends were trimmed by 5 bases and 5 bases, with 8 bases remaining between them. CDR1 is SGHRS, CDR2 YFSETQ, per germline. The CDR3 protein is CASRLEDEQYF. CDR3 DNA: TGCGCCAGCAGGCTAGAGGACGAGCAGTACTTC.

This clonotype was counted only a few times. The gene calls are TRBV7-2 and TRBJ1-1; no firm D call. CDR1 SGHTA and CDR2 FQGNSA come from the germline V gene. The V end was cut by 1 base, the J end by 4 bases, with 13 bases between. The CDR3 totals 15 residues. The chain's CDR3 is CASSLEFRETTEAFF. In nucleotides, the CDR3 is TGTGCCAGCAGCTTAGAATTTCGGGAAACCACTGAAGCTTTCTTT.

The chain uses TRBV5-5 and TRBJ2-3, with 10 positions matching TRBD2. The length of the CDR3 is 15 residues. The germline V gene encodes CDR1 SGHKS and CDR2 YYEKEE (reference sequence). The V and J ends lost 4 bases and 6 bases, in that order; junction bases with no gene match: 8. The CDR3 DNA follows: TGTGCCAGCAGCGTCCTCAGCGGGGGGGCCGATACGCAGTATTTT. Its translation is CASSVLSGGADTQYF.

This clonotype was detected a few times. The rearrangement uses TRBV9 and TRBJ1-1, with unresolved D. This CDR3 comprises 15 residues. The V gene's germline CDR1 is SGDLS and CDR2 YYNGEE. V was clipped by 4 bases and J by 3 bases, with 16 bases between them. The DNA of the CDR3 is TGTGCCAGCAGCCCCCCTCAGCTGGGAGACACTGAAGCTTTCTTT. Amino acid sequence: CASSPPQLGDTEAFF.

The chain links TRBV13 to TRBJ1-6; 9 nucleotides line up with TRBD1. The V segment lost 4 bases and the J segment 9 bases; nucleotides outside the gene matches: 7. CDR3 length: 15 amino acids. Germline-derived CDR1 and CDR2 are PRHDT and FYEKMQ (reference sequence). The CDR3 spells CASSSPGQGFSPLHF. The CDR3 DNA reads TGTGCCAGCAGCTCTCCGGGACAGGGATTTTCACCCCTCCACTTT.

This clonotype was counted only a few times. The J gene is TRBJ1-5, the V gene TRBV20-1; TRBD1 agrees at 10 bases. The CDR3 is 12 amino acids. From germline, CDR1 is DFQATT and CDR2 SNEGSKA (reference sequence). The V and J ends lost 6 bases and 7 bases, in that order; junction bases with no gene match: 3. CDR3 coding DNA: TGCAGTGCAAAGGGACAGGGGCAGCCCCAGCATTTT. As protein: CSAKGQGQPQHF.

This clonotype has more than one count but fewer than ten. The V call is TRBV5-1, the J call TRBJ2-1; D unresolved. The ends were cut back, 2 bases at V and 2 bases at J, with 11 bases in the middle. Germline CDR1 is SGHRS and CDR2 is YFSETQ. This CDR3 has 15 amino acids. CDR3 nucleotides: TGCGCCAGCAGCTTTCGTGGACCTCCCTACAATGAGCAGTTCTTC. Translated, it gives CASSFRGPPYNEQFF.

This clonotype was counted a few times. The chain's CDR3 is CASRDRADYGYTF. The CDR3 DNA reads as TGTGCCAGCAGAGACAGGGCAGACTATGGCTACACCTTC. J is TRBJ1-2 and V is TRBV21-1; the table's D call, TRBD1, was not checked against the DNA. TRBV21-1 is recorded as a pseudogene. The CDR3 is 13 residues long.

This clonotype was seen a few times. The genes are TRBV5-1 and TRBJ1-2; unclear D gene. Germline V gene data show CDR1 as SGHRS and CDR2 as YFSETQ. The ends were cut back, 1 base at V and 6 bases at J, with 7 bases in the middle. This CDR3 is built from 12 residues. The CDR3 sequence: CASSLSANGYTF. The CDR3 coding sequence is TGCGCCAGCAGCTTGAGCGCGAATGGCTACACCTTC.

This chain links TRBV6-6 with TRBJ2-5, with a tentative D call TRBD2 (5 bases). Per germline, CDR1 MNHNY and CDR2 SVGAGI (reference sequence). V was shortened by 4 bases and J by 2 bases, with 17 bases between the two germline ends. This CDR3 comprises 16 residues. The DNA for the CDR3 is TGTGCCAGCAGTTCCCTGGATAGCGCCCGACAAGAGACCCAGTACTTC. Translation: CASSSLDSARQETQYF.

The chain employs TRBV25-1 and TRBJ1-6; D call uncertain. This CDR3 spans 15 amino acids. Deletions cut 1 base from V and 5 bases from J, with 9 bases between. In germline, CDR1 is MGHDK, CDR2 SYGVNS. The CDR3 is CASSESAVNNSPLHF. CDR3 bases: TGTGCCAGCAGTGAATCGGCGGTAAATAATTCACCCCTCCACTTT.

Remarks on this clonotype: One base away lies a much larger clone, so this may be a sequencing read error. The chain's CDR3 is CSAFVGTGADTQYF. The CDR3 DNA reads TGCAGTGCCTTCGTCGGGACTGGCGCAGATACGCAGTATTTT. The V call is TRBV20-1, the J call TRBJ2-3; D might be TRBD2 (6 bases). This CDR3 contains 14 residues. Trimming shortened V by 6 bases and J by 4 bases, and 17 bases separated the two germline ends. Germline V gene data show CDR1 as DFQATT and CDR2 as SNEGSKA (reference sequence).